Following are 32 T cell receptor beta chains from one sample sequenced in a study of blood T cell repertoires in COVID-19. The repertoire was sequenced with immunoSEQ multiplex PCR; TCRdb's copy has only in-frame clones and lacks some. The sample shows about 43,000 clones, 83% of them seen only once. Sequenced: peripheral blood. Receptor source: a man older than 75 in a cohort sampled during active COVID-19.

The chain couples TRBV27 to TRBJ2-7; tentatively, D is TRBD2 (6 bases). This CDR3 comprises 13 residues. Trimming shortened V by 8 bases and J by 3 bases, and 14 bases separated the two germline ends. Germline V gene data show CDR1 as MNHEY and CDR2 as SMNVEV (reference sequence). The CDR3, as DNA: TGTGCCAGCGCTTCCGGGACTCTCTACGAGCAGTACTTC. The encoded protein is CASASGTLYEQYF.

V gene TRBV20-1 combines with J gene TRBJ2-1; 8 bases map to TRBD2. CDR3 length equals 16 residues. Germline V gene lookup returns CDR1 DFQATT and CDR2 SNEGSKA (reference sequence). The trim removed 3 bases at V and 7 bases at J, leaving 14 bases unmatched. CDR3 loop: CSASEMRSGSSNEQFF. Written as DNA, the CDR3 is TGCAGTGCTAGTGAGATGAGGAGCGGGAGTAGTAATGAGCAGTTCTTC.

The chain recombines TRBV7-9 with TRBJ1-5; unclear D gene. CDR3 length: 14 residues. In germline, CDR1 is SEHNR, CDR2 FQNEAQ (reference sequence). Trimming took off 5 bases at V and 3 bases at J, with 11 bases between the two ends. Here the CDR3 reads CASSHREVNQPQHF. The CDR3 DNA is TGTGCCAGCAGCCACCGGGAGGTCAATCAGCCCCAGCATTTT. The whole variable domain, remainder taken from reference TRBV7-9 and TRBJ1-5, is DTGVSQNPRHKITKRGQNVTFRCDPISEHNRLYWYRQTLGQGPEFLTYFQNEAQLEKSRLLSDRFSAERPKGSFSTLEIQRTEQGDSAMYLCASSHREVNQPQHFGDGTRLSIL.

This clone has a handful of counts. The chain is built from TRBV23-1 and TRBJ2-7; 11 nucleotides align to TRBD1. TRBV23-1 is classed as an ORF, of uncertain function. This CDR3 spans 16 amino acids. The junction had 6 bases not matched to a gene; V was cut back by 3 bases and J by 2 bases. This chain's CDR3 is CASSHPGQGAPYEQYF. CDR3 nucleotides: TGCGCCAGCAGTCACCCCGGACAGGGGGCACCCTACGAGCAGTACTTC.

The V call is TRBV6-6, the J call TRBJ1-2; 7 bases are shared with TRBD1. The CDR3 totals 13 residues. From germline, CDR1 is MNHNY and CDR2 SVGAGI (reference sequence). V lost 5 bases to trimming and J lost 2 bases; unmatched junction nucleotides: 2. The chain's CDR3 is CASSPQGNYGYTF. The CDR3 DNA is TGTGCCAGCAGTCCACAGGGGAACTATGGCTACACCTTC.

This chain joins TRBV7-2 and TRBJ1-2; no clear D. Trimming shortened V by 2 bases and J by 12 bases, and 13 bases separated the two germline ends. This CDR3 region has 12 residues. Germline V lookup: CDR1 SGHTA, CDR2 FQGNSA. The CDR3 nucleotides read TGTGCCAGCAGCTTAAGGCAGGCGGAGGACACCTTC. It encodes CASSLRQAEDTF.

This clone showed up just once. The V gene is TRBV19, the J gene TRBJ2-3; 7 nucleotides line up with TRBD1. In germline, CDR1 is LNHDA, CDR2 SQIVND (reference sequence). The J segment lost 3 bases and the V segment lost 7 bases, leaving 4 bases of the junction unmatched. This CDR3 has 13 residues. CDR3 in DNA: TGTGCCAGTATGACAGGGTTTACAGATACGCAGTATTTT. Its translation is CASMTGFTDTQYF.

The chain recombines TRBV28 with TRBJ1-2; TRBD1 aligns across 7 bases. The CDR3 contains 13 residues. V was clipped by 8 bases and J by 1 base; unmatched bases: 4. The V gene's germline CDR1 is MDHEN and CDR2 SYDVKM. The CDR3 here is CASGTEGNYGYTF. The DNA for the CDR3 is TGTGCCAGCGGGACAGAAGGTAACTATGGCTACACCTTC.

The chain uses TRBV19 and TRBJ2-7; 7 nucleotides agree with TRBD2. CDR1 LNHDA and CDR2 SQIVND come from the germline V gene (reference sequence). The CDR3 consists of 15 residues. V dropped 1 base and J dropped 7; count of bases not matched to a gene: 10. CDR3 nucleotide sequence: TGTGCCAGTAGTATAGCGCTAGCGGTCGTCTGGGAGCAGTACTTC. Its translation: CASSIALAVVWEQYF.

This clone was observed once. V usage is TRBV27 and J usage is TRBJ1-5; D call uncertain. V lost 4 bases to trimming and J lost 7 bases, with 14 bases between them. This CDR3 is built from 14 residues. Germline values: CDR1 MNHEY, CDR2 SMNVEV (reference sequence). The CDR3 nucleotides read TGTGCCAGCAGTTCGACTCGACGGCCCCAGCCCCAGCATTTT. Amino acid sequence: CASSSTRRPQPQHF.

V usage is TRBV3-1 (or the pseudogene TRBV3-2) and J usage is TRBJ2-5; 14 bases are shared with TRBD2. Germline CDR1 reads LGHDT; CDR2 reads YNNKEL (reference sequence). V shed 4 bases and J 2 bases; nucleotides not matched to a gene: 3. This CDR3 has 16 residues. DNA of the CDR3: TGTGCCAGCAGCCTCAGGACTAGCGGGAGGCAAGAGACCCAGTACTTC. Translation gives CASSLRTSGRQETQYF.

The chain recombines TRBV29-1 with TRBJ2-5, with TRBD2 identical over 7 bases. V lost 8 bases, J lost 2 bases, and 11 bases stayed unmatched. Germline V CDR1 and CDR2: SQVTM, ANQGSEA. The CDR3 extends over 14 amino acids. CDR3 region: CSLGGGHNQETQYF. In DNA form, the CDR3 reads TGCAGCCTTGGGGGAGGGCACAATCAAGAGACCCAGTACTTC.

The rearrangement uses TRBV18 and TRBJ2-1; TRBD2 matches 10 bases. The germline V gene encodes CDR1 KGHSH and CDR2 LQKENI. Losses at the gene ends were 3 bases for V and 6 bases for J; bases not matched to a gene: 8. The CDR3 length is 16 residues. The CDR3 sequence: CASSPSSGRASNEQFF. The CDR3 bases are TGTGCCAGCTCACCTTCGAGCGGGAGGGCCAGCAATGAGCAGTTCTTC. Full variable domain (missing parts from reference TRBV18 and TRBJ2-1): NAGVMQNPRHLVRRRGQEARLRCSPMKGHSHVYWYRQLPEEGLKFMVYLQKENIIDESGMPKERFSAEFPKEGPSILRIQQVVRGDSAAYFCASSPSSGRASNEQFFGPGTRLTVL.

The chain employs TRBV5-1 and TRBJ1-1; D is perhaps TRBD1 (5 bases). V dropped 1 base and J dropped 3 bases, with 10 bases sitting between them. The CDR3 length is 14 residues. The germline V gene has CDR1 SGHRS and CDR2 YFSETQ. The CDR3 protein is CASSLRTGDTEAFF. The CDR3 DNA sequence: TGCGCCAGCAGCTTGCGAACAGGCGACACTGAAGCTTTCTTT.

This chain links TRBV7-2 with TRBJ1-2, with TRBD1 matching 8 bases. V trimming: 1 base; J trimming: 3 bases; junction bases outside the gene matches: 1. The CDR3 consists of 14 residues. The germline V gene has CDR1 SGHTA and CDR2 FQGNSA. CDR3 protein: CASSLVTGDYGYTF. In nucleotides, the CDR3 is TGTGCCAGCAGCTTAGTGACAGGGGACTATGGCTACACCTTC.

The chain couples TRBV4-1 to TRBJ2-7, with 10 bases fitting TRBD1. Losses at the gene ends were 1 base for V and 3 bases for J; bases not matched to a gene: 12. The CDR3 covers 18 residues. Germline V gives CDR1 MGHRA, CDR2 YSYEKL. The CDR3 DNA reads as TGCGCCAGCAGCCAAGGACAGGGGGCGACCAAATCCAACTACGAGCAGTACTTC. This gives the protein CASSQGQGATKSNYEQYF.

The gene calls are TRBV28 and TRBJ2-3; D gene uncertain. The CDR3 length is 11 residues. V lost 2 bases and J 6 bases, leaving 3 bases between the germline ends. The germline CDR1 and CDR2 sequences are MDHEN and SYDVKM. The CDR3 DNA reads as TGTGCCAGCAGTTTAGCGGATACGCAGTATTTT. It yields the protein CASSLADTQYF.

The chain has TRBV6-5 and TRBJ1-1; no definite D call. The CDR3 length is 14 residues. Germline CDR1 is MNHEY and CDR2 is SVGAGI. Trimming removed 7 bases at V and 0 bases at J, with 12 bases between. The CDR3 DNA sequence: TGTGCCAGCATCTTATCTGAGATGAACACTGAAGCTTTCTTT. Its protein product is CASILSEMNTEAFF.

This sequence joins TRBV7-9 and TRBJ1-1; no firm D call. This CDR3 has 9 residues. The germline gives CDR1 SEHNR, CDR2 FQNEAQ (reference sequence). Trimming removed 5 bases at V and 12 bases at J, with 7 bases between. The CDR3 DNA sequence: TGTGCCAGCAGCCCGTCTACTTTCTTT. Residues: CASSPSTFF.

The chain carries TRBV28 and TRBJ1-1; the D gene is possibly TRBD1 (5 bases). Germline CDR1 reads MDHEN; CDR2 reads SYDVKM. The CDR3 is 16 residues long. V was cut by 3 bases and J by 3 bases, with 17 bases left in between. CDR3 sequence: CASSFLDSRPDTEAFF. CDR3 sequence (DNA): TGTGCCAGCAGTTTCTTAGACAGCCGGCCTGACACTGAAGCTTTCTTT.

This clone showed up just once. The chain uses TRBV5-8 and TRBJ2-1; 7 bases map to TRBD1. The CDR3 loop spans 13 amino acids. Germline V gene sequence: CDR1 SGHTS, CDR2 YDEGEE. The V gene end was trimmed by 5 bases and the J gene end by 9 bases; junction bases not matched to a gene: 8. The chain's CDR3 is CASRSSGGGEQFF. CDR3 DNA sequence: TGTGCCAGCAGGTCATCAGGGGGTGGTGAGCAGTTCTTC.

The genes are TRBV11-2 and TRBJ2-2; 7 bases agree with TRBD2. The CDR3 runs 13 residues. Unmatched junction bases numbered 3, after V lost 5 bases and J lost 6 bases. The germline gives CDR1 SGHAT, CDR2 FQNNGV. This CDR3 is CASSPSGAGELFF. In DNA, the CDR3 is TGTGCCAGCAGCCCTAGCGGCGCCGGGGAGCTGTTTTTT.

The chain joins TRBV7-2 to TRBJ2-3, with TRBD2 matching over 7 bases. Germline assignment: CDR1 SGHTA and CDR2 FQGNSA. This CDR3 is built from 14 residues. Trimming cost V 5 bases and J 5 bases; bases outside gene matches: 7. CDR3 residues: CASSGRERGDTQYF. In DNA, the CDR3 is TGTGCCAGCAGCGGGCGGGAGAGGGGAGATACGCAGTATTTT. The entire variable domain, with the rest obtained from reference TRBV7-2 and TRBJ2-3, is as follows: GAGVSQSPSNKVTEKGKDVELRCDPISGHTALYWYRQSLGQGLEFLIYFQGNSAPDKSGLPSDRFSAERTGGSVSTLTIQRTQQEDSAVYLCASSGRERGDTQYFGPGTRLTVL.

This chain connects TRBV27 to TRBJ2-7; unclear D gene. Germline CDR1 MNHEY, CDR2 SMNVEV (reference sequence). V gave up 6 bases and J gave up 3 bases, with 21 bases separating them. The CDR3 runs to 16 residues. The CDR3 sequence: CASRRKVAVAYYEQYF. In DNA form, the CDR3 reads TGTGCCAGCAGACGAAAGGTGGCGGTAGCCTACTACGAGCAGTACTTC.

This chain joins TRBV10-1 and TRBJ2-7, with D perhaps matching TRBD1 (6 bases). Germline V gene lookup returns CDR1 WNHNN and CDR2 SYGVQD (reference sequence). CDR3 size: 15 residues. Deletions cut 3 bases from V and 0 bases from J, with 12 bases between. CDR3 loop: CASSDVQGRSYEQYF. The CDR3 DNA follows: TGCGCCAGCAGTGATGTACAGGGACGCTCCTACGAGCAGTACTTC.

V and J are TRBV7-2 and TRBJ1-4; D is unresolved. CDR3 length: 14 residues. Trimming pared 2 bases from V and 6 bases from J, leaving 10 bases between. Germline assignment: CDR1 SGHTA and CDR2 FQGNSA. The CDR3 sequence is CASSLREKDEKLFF. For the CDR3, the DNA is TGTGCCAGCAGCTTACGGGAGAAAGATGAAAAACTGTTTTTT.

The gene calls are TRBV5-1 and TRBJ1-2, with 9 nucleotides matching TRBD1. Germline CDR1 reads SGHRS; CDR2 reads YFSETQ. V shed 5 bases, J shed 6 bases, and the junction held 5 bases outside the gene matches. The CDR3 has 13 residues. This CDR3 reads CASSSTGGNGYTF. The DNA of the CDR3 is TGCGCCAGCAGTTCTACAGGGGGCAATGGCTACACCTTC. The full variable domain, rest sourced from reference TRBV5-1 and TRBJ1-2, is KAGVTQTPRYLIKTRGQQVTLSCSPISGHRSVSWYQQTPGQGLQFLFEYFSETQRNKGNFPGRFSGRQFSNSRSEMNVSTLELGDSALYLCASSSTGGNGYTFGSGTRLTVV.

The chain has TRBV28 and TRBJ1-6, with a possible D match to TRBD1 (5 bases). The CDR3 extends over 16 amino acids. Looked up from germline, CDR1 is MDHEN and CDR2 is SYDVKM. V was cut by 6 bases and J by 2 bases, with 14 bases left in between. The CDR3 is CASRRGLSPYNSPLHF. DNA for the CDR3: TGTGCCAGCAGGCGGGGACTGAGCCCCTATAATTCACCCCTCCACTTT.

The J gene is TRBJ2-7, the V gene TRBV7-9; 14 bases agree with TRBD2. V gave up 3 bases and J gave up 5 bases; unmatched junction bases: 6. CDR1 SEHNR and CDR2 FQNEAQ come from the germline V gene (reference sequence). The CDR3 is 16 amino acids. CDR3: CASSLGLAGVPDEQYF. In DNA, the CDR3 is TGTGCCAGCAGCTTGGGACTAGCGGGAGTACCGGACGAGCAGTACTTC.

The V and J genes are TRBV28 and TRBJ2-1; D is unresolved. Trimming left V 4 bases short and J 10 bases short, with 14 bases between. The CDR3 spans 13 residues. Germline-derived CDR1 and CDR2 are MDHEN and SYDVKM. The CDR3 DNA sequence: TGTGCCAGCAGTTATGAGGTCGGGTACGAGCAGTTCTTC. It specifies CASSYEVGYEQFF.

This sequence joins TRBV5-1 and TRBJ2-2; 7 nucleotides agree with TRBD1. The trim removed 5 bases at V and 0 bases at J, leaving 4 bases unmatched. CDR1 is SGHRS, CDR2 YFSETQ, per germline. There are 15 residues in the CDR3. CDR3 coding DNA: TGCGCCAGCAGGTCCGGGACAGCGAACACCGGGGAGCTGTTTTTT. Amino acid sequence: CASRSGTANTGELFF.

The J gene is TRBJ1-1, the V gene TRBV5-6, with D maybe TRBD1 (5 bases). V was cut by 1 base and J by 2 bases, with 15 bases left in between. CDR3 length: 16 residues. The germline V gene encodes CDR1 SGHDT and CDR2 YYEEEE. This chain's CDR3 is CASSLRMRGINTEAFF. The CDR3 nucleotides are TGTGCCAGCAGCTTGAGAATGCGGGGGATAAACACTGAAGCTTTCTTT. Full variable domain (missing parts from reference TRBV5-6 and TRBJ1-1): DAGVTQSPTHLIKTRGQQVTLRCSPKSGHDTVSWYQQALGQGPQFIFQYYEEEERQRGNFPDRFSGHQFPNYSSELNVNALLLGDSALYLCASSLRMRGINTEAFFGQGTRLTVV.